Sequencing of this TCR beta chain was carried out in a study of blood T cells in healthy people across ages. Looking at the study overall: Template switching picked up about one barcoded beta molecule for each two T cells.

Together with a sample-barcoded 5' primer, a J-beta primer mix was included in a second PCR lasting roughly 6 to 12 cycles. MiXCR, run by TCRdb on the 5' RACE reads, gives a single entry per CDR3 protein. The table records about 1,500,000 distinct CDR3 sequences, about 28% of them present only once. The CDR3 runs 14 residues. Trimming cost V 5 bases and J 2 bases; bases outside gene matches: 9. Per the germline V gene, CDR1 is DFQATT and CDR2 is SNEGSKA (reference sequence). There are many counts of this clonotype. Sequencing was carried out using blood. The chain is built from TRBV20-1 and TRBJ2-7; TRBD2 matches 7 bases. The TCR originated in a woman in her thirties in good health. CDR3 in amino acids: CSAAIFSGPYEQYF. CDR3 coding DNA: TGCAGTGCTGCCATCTTTAGCGGGCCCTACGAGCAGTACTTC.